A single T cell receptor (beta chain) is shown here with its context. The sample comes from a study of blood T cell repertoires in COVID-19. Turning to the study itself: COVID-19 samples, acute and convalescent, were from the United States, Italy and Spain.

Assay: immunoSEQ multiplex PCR; the TCRdb copy retains only in-frame clones and omits some. The sample contains roughly 280,000 clones, around four fifths of which appear only once. The TCR comes from a man in his sixties who had recovered from COVID-19. Sequencing was carried out using peripheral blood.

The CDR3 nucleotides are TGTGCCAGCAGCCACCCAGGCGGGGGTGAGAGCTCCTACAATGAGCAGTTCTTC. Protein sequence: CASSHPGGGESSYNEQFF. The rearrangement links TRBV7-3 to TRBJ2-1, with 7 bases lining up with TRBD2. Germline V gives CDR1 SGHTA, CDR2 FQGTGA. V dropped 5 bases and J dropped 0; count of bases not matched to a gene: 13. This CDR3 has 18 residues.